A single T cell receptor beta chain is shown here with its context. The CDR3 sequence is 12 residues long. Germline values: CDR1 SGHNT, CDR2 YYREEE (reference sequence). V dropped 0 bases and J dropped 7 bases, with 8 bases sitting between them. The source of the sample is a study of Ad26.COV2.S vaccination and SARS-CoV-2 variants. The data were produced by immunoSEQ multiplex PCR, yet TCRdb's version contains in-frame clones alone and is incomplete. The sample shows some 340,000 clones, around 85% of them seen only once. Treatment noted: about 20 received Ad26.COV2.S at low or high dose, single or two shots; roughly five received placebo; per-sample allocation not given. Specimen acquisition occurred on day 63 following the initial vaccine or placebo injection.

This TCR was recovered from a person aged 18 to 65 who received the Ad26.COV2.S COVID-19 vaccine or a placebo. The source material was peripheral blood, sampled in a trial of Ad26.COV2.S vaccine versus placebo. The V call is TRBV5-4, the J call TRBJ2-7; D is undetermined. Here the CDR3 DNA reads TGTGCCAGCAGCTTGGGTCGGAGAGAGCAGTACTTC. It specifies CASSLGRREQYF. Filled out from reference TRBV5-4 and TRBJ2-7, the complete variable domain reads ETGVTQSPTHLIKTRGQQVTLRCSSQSGHNTVSWYQQALGQGPQFIFQYYREEENGRGNFPPRFSGLQFPNYSSELNVNALELDDSALYLCASSLGRREQYFGPGTRLTVT.